This T cell receptor beta chain was retrieved from a study of shared clonotypes between healthy human individuals (dated by TCRdb to 2018 to 2020). Some background on the complete study: A couple of women and three men aged 18 to 49 years were included in the cohort. For each donor, CD4 naive and CD4 memory were each run on three plates, CD8 naive on two plates, and CD8 memory on one plate. To estimate repertoire size and how much clonotype sharing occurs between individuals, the study deeply sequenced the blood TCR repertoires of about 5 healthy adults. To increase sequencing depth and limit assay-specific biases, different laboratories used diverse techniques to prepare libraries and sequence TCR repertoires. Each donor's leukapheresis produced roughly between roughly 0.85 and 9.5 billion PBMCs.

Comments on this clone: It has no known antigen specificity. Base qualities were left out, and no much larger clone turns up one base away.

Using the deep immunoSEQ assay, multiplex PCR amplified TCR CDR3 regions from genomic DNA. Extracted genomic DNA from each cell subset was distributed evenly across all wells of several immunoSEQ 96-well plates, and each plate was treated as a replicate. For sorted subsets, approximately 210 ng of genomic DNA, equivalent to 25,000 to 35,000 T cell genomes, went into each replicate PCR. Purified libraries were quantified with a Qubit 3.0 fluorometer, sized on a Bioanalyzer 2100, and re-quantified with the KAPA Library Quantification kit. Every immunoSEQ 96-well plate was sequenced on a dedicated single-read 150-cycle Illumina NextSeq 550 flow cell. Per the authors' processing: Because the immunoSEQ output held only junctional sequences and lacked quality scores, the filtering could not match the filtering applied to full-length reads. To assign V/J genes and CDR3, sequences were annotated against IMGT germline references using PyIR, a Python wrapper for IgBLAST v1.9. Reads were filtered out if the reads had weak V/J assignments (E-value above 1e-6), no CDR3, stop codons, out-of-frame junctions, or ambiguous translated residues. V3J clonotypes were defined as sequences sharing the same inferred V gene, J gene, and CDR3 amino acid sequence. The percentage overlap between two repertoires was calculated by dividing the number of shared unique clonotypes by the size of the smaller repertoire. RTK rarefaction, the Chao1 estimator, and Recon v2.1 estimates of unobserved clonotypes were used to assess repertoire richness. OLGA was used to compute generation probabilities for all TCRbeta clonotypes that the gDNA method yielded from four donors. The table was pulled from immuneACCESS by TCRdb, which kept in-frame rearrangements only. Such tables lose some clones; where checked, under half of the loss comes from unresolved V genes, and the rest has no known cause. V, J and clone size are taken as reported in that table, and D and trimming were inferred from the DNA itself. The sample has 1.5 million to 2.5 million clones on record, approximately 95% of them singletons. Approximately 1% of the sample rests with the top ten.

CD8 naive samples consisted of CD45RO-negative cells that were positively selected for CCR7, yielding a CD45RA+CCR7+ population without TemRA cells. The donors were healthy, HIV-negative adults who had no recently reported acute infections or vaccinations. All donors were Caucasian adults living in Nashville, Tennessee, USA. Blood was obtained by leukapheresis, after which PBMCs were separated by Ficoll-Histopaque density gradient centrifugation and cryopreserved in liquid nitrogen vapor phase. Analytical flow cytometry was used to check the purity and quantity of each magnetically sorted T cell population. From each sorted fraction, genomic DNA was isolated and quantified by UV absorbance on a Nanodrop 2000c. What the authors observed across the whole study: Across a few donors, approximately 4.6% of naive CD4, around 3.3% of naive CD8, about 2% of memory CD4, and about 0.44% of memory CD8 clonotypes were shared. Compared with non-shared clonotypes, clonotypes shared by all four sorted-subset donors had higher generation probabilities. Naive subsets generally had larger estimated clonotype richness than memory subsets did. Sampling was restricted to blood, and TCR repertoires in tissues likely differ from the TCR repertoires found in blood. Rarefaction of sorted-subset datasets indicated incomplete sequencing despite the large sequencing depth. Pairwise subsampling indicated that sequencing depth was expected to affect the degree of clonotype sharing among donors. The small number of donors limited the genetic and exposure-history diversity represented.

Taken from the germline V gene, the CDR1 and CDR2 loops are SQVTM and ANQGSEA. There are 13 amino acids in the CDR3, from cysteine to phenylalanine inclusive. This entry keeps only the CDR3 DNA: 39 bases, framed from base 1. The junction shows trimming of 3 bases on V and 3 bases on J, plus 11 bases between the germline ends. The sequence derives from a young man in good health. Sequences were obtained from naive CD8+ T cells sorted from blood. According to the study, the label for this sample's cell subset or site signals: CD45RA+CCR7+. The rearranged segments are TRBV29-1 and TRBJ1-2; tentative D gene TRBD1, with 5 bases matching. The DNA sequence follows: TGCAGCGTTGAGGGAGGCAGGGACTATGGCTACACCTTC. It encodes CSVEGGRDYGYTF.